These 21 T cell receptor beta chains share one sample of origin, sequenced in a study of blood T cell repertoires in COVID-19. The assay was immunoSEQ multiplex PCR, and TCRdb's table has in-frame clones only and misses some. This table has roughly 210,000 clones, roughly 84% appearing once. The material sequenced was PBMCs or T cells enriched from blood (not recorded which). The receptor source for this set is a young man in a cohort exposed to, infected with or recovered from COVID-19 (not recorded which).

J is TRBJ1-1 and V is TRBV21-1; the table's D call, TRBD1, was not checked against the DNA. TRBV21-1 is tagged as a pseudogene. The CDR3 is made up of 14 amino acids. The DNA for the CDR3 is TGTGCCAGCAGGCCGACAGGAGAGGACACTGAAGCTTTCTTT. Amino acid sequence: CASRPTGEDTEAFF.

This chain connects TRBV24-1 to TRBJ1-3; D perhaps matches TRBD1 (6 bases). This CDR3 comprises 15 residues. Trimming removed 10 bases from V and 0 bases from J, with 15 bases in between. Germline V gives CDR1 KGHDR, CDR2 SFDVKD. CDR3 residues: CATSIGQSSGNTIYF. The CDR3 DNA reads TGTGCCACTTCCATCGGACAGTCCTCTGGAAACACCATATATTTT.

The chain couples TRBV18 to TRBJ2-6; 12 nucleotides match TRBD1. Germline V gene sequence: CDR1 KGHSH, CDR2 LQKENI. This CDR3 contains 18 residues. With 2 bases clipped from V and 3 bases from J, the junction kept 5 bases outside the gene matches. Here the CDR3 reads CASSPFGTGGSGANVLTF. CDR3 bases: TGTGCCAGCTCACCATTCGGGACAGGGGGCAGTGGGGCCAACGTCCTGACTTTC.

The V gene is TRBV28, the J gene TRBJ2-3; no firm D call. CDR3 length equals 12 residues. The ends were cut back, 1 base at V and 5 bases at J, with 4 bases in the middle. Germline loops: CDR1 MDHEN, CDR2 SYDVKM. The CDR3 is CASSLYIDTQYF. For the CDR3, the DNA is TGTGCCAGCAGTTTATACATAGATACGCAGTATTTT.

V and J are TRBV2 and TRBJ2-7, with a tentative D call TRBD2 (6 bases). Germline CDR1 reads SNHLY; CDR2 reads FYNNEI. This CDR3 is built from 14 residues. The CDR3, as DNA: TGTGCGATGGAGGGGCCAGCGGCTTCCTACGAGCAGTACTTC. The encoded protein is CAMEGPAASYEQYF.

The chain has TRBV7-6 and TRBJ2-3, with TRBD2 matching over 10 bases. This CDR3 has 14 amino acids. V dropped 2 bases and J dropped 4; count of bases not matched to a gene: 0. Looked up from germline, CDR1 is SGHVS and CDR2 is FNYEAQ. CDR3 amino acids: CASSLLAGADTQYF. As DNA, the CDR3 is TGTGCCAGCAGCTTACTAGCGGGAGCAGATACGCAGTATTTT.

The chain couples TRBV6-5 to TRBJ2-7, with D possibly matching TRBD2 (6 bases). The CDR3 contains 15 residues. Trimming took off 8 bases at V and 0 bases at J, with 17 bases between the two ends. Per germline, CDR1 MNHEY and CDR2 SVGAGI. DNA of the CDR3: TGTGCCAGCCCCTCCCAGGGACTTCGCTCCTACGAGCAGTACTTC. It translates to CASPSQGLRSYEQYF.

This chain joins TRBV3-1 (or the pseudogene TRBV3-2) and TRBJ2-2; tentatively, D is TRBD2 (5 bases). Germline values: CDR1 LGHDT, CDR2 YNNKEL (reference sequence). CDR3 length: 12 amino acids. Trimming shortened V by 7 bases and J by 7 bases, and 10 bases separated the two germline ends. Here the CDR3 reads CASNPGGGELFF. In nucleotides, the CDR3 is TGTGCCAGCAACCCCGGAGGCGGGGAGCTGTTTTTT.

The CDR3 is CASSQRGRGQDTEAFF. CDR3 in DNA: TGTGCCAGCAGTCAGCGAGGCAGGGGGCAGGACACTGAAGCTTTCTTT. This sequence joins TRBV2 and TRBJ1-1; 8 bases agree with TRBD1. J lost 3 bases, V lost 5 bases, and 11 bases had no gene match. CDR3 length: 16 amino acids. CDR1 SNHLY and CDR2 FYNNEI come from the germline V gene.

CDR3 nucleotide sequence: TGTGCCAGCAGTTCAGCGGGAGTTAAGACAGATACGCAGTATTTT. Translation: CASSSAGVKTDTQYF. V gene TRBV28 combines with J gene TRBJ2-3; 8 bases are shared with TRBD2. Germline V gene sequence: CDR1 MDHEN, CDR2 SYDVKM. The CDR3 sequence is 15 residues long. Trimming took 4 bases from V and 3 from J; bases not matched to a gene: 6.

The chain joins TRBV28 to TRBJ1-4; tentative D call: TRBD1 (6 bases). V was clipped by 3 bases and J by 2 bases, with 19 bases between them. The CDR3 length is 18 residues. Germline CDR1 reads MDHEN; CDR2 reads SYDVKM. In DNA, the CDR3 is TGTGCCAGCAGTTTTACAGGGAAGATTGGGGACACTAATGAAAAACTGTTTTTT. It yields the protein CASSFTGKIGDTNEKLFF.

The chain employs TRBV27 and TRBJ2-3, with TRBD2 matching over 7 bases. With V trimmed by 10 bases and J by 8 bases, 3 bases remained unmatched. The CDR3 runs 10 residues. Germline V gives CDR1 MNHEY, CDR2 SMNVEV (reference sequence). The CDR3 sequence: CATWGGTQYF. CDR3 nucleotides: TGTGCCACCTGGGGGGGTACGCAGTATTTT.

This chain uses TRBV9 with TRBJ2-7; 7 positions match TRBD1. J was trimmed by 6 bases and V by 6 bases; bases with no gene match: 15. This CDR3 comprises 15 residues. Germline V gives CDR1 SGDLS, CDR2 YYNGEE. The CDR3 loop is CASTPGGRGTSEQYF. The DNA of the CDR3 is TGTGCCAGCACCCCCGGCGGCAGGGGGACGAGCGAGCAGTACTTC.

Only one count was recorded for this clone. This chain joins TRBV27 and TRBJ1-1, with TRBD1 identical over 7 bases. Looked up from germline, CDR1 is MNHEY and CDR2 is SMNVEV (reference sequence). The length of the CDR3 is 15 residues. V shed 4 bases and J 7 bases; nucleotides not matched to a gene: 12. The CDR3 protein is CASSSVDRVFFEAFF. The CDR3 DNA reads as TGTGCCAGCAGTTCCGTCGACAGGGTGTTTTTTGAAGCTTTCTTT.

V is TRBV2 and J is TRBJ1-2; TRBD1 is a possible D gene (5 bases). Trimming took off 0 bases at V and 8 bases at J, with 13 bases between the two ends. Germline lookup yields CDR1 SNHLY and CDR2 FYNNEI. The CDR3 covers 14 residues. The CDR3 here is CASSEAFRVGGYTF. The CDR3 DNA sequence: TGTGCCAGCAGTGAAGCGTTCAGGGTCGGCGGCTACACCTTC.

V is TRBV27 and J is TRBJ2-2; D not certain. Germline values: CDR1 MNHEY, CDR2 SMNVEV (reference sequence). V was clipped by 6 bases and J by 2 bases, with 7 bases between them. CDR3 length: 13 residues. CDR3 in DNA: TGTGCCAGCAGCTTCTTTAACACCGGGGAGCTGTTTTTT. It is translated as CASSFFNTGELFF.

This chain connects TRBV4-3 to TRBJ2-7; 8 bases are a match to TRBD2. V gave up 0 bases and J gave up 3 bases; unmatched junction bases: 19. This CDR3 comprises 20 residues. Germline V gene lookup returns CDR1 LGHNA and CDR2 YSLEER. DNA for the CDR3: TGCGCCAGCAGCCAAGATCCCCCACTAGCGGAGCAAGCTACCCTCTACGAGCAGTACTTC. Protein product: CASSQDPPLAEQATLYEQYF.

This clone was recorded only once. The J gene is TRBJ2-7, the V gene TRBV7-2; D ambiguous. V dropped 8 bases and J dropped 1 base, with 12 bases sitting between them. CDR1 and CDR2 (germline): SGHTA, FQGNSA. The CDR3 runs to 13 residues. The CDR3 spells CASQLPSSYEQYF. CDR3 coding DNA: TGTGCCAGCCAACTCCCCTCGTCCTACGAGCAGTACTTC.

The J gene is TRBJ2-3, the V gene TRBV28; 14 bases are shared with TRBD2. The CDR3 extends over 19 amino acids. Looked up from germline, CDR1 is MDHEN and CDR2 is SYDVKM. V gave up 4 bases and J gave up 2 bases; unmatched junction bases: 11. This chain's CDR3 is CASSSTKGLAGEITDTQYF. CDR3 sequence (DNA): TGTGCCAGCAGTTCCACCAAGGGACTAGCGGGAGAGATCACAGATACGCAGTATTTT.

The V and J genes are TRBV19 and TRBJ1-1; no reliable D call. V shed 7 bases and J shed 0 bases, with 9 bases lying between them. The CDR3 covers 13 residues. Per the germline V gene, CDR1 is LNHDA and CDR2 is SQIVND (reference sequence). The CDR3 nucleotides read TGTGCCAGTACCCACAGCATGAACACTGAAGCTTTCTTT. It yields the protein CASTHSMNTEAFF.

This clone showed up just once. The chain couples TRBV27 to TRBJ2-7; 10 nucleotides match TRBD2. Germline-derived CDR1 and CDR2 are MNHEY and SMNVEV (reference sequence). There are 14 residues in the CDR3. With 2 bases clipped from V and 4 bases from J, the junction kept 2 bases outside the gene matches. For the CDR3, the DNA is TGTGCCAGCAGTTTAGCAGCGGGAGGGTACGAGCAGTACTTC. The encoded protein is CASSLAAGGYEQYF.